This T cell receptor beta chain stems from a study of cytomegalovirus exposure and HLA in healthy donors. Turning to the study itself: According to later analysis, the same platform produced the roughly 120 validation and some 680 first-cohort repertoires. Study outcomes and limitations: Diagnosis of cytomegalovirus status made by the classifier reportedly showed high specificity and sensitivity. Associated with cytomegalovirus, according to the listing, were 150 to 200 TCR beta chains.

CDR1 is LNHDA, CDR2 SQIVND, per germline (reference sequence). The CDR3 extends over 16 amino acids. Trimming removed 2 bases at V and 0 bases at J, with 11 bases between. The method was immunoSEQ multiplex PCR; TCRdb's version includes in-frame clones alone and lacks a portion of them. Altogether around 200,000 clones are present, around nine tenths being singletons, with the ten largest covering about 3%. Turning to this clone: Its antigen is unknown.

Sequencing was performed on PBMCs. This TCR came from a woman in her late teens or twenties in good health and CMV-seronegative. This chain links TRBV19 with TRBJ2-1; D may be TRBD2 (5 bases). The CDR3 DNA reads as TGTGCCAGTAGTATAATCGGTGGGAGCTCCTACAATGAGCAGTTCTTC. This sequence encodes CASSIIGGSSYNEQFF.